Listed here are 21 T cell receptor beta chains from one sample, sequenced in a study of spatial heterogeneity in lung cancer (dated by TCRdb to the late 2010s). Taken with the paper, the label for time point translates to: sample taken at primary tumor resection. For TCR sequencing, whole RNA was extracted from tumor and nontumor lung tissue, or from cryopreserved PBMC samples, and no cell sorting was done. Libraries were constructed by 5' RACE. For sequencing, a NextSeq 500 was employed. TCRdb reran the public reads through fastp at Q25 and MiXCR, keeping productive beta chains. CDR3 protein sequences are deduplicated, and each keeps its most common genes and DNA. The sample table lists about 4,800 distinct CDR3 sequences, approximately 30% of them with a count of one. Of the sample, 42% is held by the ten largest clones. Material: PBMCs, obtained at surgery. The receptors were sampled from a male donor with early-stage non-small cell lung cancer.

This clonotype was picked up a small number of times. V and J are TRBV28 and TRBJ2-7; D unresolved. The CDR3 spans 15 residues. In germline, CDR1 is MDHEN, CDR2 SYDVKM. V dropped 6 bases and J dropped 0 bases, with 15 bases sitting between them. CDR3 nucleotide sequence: TGTGCCAGCAGCTTTCGGTCAGCGAGCTCCTACGAGCAGTACTTC. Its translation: CASSFRSASSYEQYF.

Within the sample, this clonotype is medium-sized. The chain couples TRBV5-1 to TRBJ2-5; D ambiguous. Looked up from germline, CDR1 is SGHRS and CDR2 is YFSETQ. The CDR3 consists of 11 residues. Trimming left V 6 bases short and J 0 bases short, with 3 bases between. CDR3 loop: CASTYQETQYF. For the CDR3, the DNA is TGCGCCAGCACGTACCAAGAGACCCAGTACTTC.

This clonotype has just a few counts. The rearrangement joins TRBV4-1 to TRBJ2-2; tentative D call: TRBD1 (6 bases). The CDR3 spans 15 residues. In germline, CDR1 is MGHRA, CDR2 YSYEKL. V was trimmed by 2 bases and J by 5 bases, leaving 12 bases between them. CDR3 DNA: TGCGCCAGCAGCCAACGCAGGGGTCGAACCGGGGAGCTGTTTTTT. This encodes CASSQRRGRTGELFF.

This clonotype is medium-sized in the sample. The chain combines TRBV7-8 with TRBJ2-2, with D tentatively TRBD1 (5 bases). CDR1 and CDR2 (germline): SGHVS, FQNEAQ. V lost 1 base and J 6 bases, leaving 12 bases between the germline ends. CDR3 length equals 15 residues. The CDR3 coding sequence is TGTGCCAGCAGCTTAGGCGTGACAGTCTCCGGGGAGCTGTTTTTT. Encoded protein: CASSLGVTVSGELFF.

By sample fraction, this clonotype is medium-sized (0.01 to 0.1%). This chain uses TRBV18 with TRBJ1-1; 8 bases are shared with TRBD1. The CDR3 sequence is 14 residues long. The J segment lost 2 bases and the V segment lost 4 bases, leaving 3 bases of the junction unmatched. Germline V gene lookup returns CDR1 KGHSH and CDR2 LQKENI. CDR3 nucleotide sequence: TGTGCCAGCTCACTGACAGGGGACAACACTGAAGCTTTCTTT. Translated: CASSLTGDNTEAFF.

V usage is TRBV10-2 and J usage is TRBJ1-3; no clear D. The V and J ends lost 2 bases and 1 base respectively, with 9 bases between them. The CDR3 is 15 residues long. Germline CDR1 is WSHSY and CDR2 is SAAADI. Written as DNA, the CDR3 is TGCGCCAGCAGTGAGCACTGGGAGTCTGGAAACACCATATATTTT. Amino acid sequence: CASSEHWESGNTIYF.

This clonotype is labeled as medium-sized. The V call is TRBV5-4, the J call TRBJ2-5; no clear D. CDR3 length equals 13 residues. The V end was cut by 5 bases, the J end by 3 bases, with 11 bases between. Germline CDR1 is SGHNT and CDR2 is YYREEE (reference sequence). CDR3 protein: CASSSRVEETQYF. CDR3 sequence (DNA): TGTGCCAGCAGTTCCCGTGTTGAAGAGACCCAGTACTTC. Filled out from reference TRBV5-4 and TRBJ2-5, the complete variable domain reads ETGVTQSPTHLIKTRGQQVTLRCSSQSGHNTVSWYQQALGQGPQFIFQYYREEENGRGNFPPRFSGLQFPNYSSELNVNALELDDSALYLCASSSRVEETQYFGPGTRLLVL.

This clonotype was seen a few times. CDR3 DNA: TGTGCCAGCAGTGGAGGGACTTTGGCTGAAGCTTTCTTT. It is translated as CASSGGTLAEAFF. This rearrangement joins TRBV28 to TRBJ1-1; D is perhaps TRBD1 (5 bases). V was shortened by 5 bases and J by 6 bases, with 13 bases between the two germline ends. The germline gives CDR1 MDHEN, CDR2 SYDVKM. The CDR3 loop spans 13 amino acids.

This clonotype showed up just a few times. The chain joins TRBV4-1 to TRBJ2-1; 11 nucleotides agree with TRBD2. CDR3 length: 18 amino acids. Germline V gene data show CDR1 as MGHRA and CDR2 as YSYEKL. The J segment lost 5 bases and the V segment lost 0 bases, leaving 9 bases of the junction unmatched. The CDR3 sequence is CASSQEAASGGPNNEQFF. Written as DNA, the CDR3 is TGCGCCAGCAGCCAAGAGGCGGCTAGCGGGGGGCCCAACAATGAGCAGTTCTTC.

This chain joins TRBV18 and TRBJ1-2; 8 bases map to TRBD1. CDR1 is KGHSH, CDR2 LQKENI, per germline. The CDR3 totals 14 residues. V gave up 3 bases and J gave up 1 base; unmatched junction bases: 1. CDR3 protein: CASSPTGVNYGYTF. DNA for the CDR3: TGTGCCAGCTCACCGACAGGGGTTAACTATGGCTACACCTTC.

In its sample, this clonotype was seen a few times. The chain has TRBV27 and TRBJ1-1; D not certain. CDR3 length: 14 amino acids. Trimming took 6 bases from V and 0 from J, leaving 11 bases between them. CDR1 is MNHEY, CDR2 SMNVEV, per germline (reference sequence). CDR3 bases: TGTGCCAGCAGGGGGTTGACCTTGAACACTGAAGCTTTCTTT. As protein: CASRGLTLNTEAFF.

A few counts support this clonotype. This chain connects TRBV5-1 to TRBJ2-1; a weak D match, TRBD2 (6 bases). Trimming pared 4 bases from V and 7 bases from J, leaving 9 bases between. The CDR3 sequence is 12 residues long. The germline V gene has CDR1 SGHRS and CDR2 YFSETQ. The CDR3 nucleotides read TGCGCCAGCAGCCTCAGCGGGAATGAGCAGTTCTTC. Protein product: CASSLSGNEQFF.

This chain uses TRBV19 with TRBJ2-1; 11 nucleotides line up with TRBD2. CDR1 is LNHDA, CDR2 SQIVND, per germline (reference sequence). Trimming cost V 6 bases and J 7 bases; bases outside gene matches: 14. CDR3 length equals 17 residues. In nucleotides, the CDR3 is TGTGCCAGTAGCCTCCGGGCGACTAGCGGGGCGGGTAATGAGCAGTTCTTC. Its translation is CASSLRATSGAGNEQFF.

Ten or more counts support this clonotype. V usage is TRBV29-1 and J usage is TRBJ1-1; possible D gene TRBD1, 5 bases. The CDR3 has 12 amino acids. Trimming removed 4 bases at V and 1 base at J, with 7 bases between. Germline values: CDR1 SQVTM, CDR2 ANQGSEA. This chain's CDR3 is CSVGQGNTEAFF. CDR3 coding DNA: TGCAGCGTTGGGCAGGGGAACACTGAAGCTTTCTTT.

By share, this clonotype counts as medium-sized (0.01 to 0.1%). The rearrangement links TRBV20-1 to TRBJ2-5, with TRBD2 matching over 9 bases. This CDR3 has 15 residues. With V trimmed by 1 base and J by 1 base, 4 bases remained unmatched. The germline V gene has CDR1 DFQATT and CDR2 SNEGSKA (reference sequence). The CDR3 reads CSARAPGLAQETQYF. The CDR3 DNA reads TGCAGTGCTAGAGCGCCGGGACTAGCCCAAGAGACCCAGTACTTC.

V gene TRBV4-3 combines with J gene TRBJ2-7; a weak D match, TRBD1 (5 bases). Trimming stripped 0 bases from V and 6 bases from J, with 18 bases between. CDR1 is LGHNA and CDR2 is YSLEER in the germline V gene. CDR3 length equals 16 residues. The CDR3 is CASSQDRWQGRPEQYF. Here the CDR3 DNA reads TGCGCCAGCAGCCAAGATCGGTGGCAGGGTAGGCCCGAGCAGTACTTC.

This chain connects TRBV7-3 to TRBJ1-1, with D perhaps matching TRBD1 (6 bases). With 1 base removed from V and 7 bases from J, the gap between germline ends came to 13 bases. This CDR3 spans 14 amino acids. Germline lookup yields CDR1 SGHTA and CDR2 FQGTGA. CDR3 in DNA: TGTGCCAGCAGCTTAAGTGCTGTGACAGGTGAAGCTTTCTTT. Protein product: CASSLSAVTGEAFF.

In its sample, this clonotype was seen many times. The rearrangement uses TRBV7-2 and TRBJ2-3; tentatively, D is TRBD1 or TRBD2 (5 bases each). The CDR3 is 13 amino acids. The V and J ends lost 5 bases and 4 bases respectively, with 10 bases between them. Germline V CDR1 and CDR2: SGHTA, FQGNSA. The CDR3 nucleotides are TGTGCCAGCAGCGAGGGGCGCCCAGATACGCAGTATTTT. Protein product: CASSEGRPDTQYF.

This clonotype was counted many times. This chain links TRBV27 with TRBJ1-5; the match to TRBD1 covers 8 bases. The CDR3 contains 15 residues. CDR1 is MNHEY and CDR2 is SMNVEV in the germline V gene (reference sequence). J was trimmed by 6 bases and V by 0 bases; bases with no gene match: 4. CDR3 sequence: CASSLSGQGGQPQHF. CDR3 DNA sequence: TGTGCCAGCAGTTTATCCGGACAGGGCGGTCAGCCCCAGCATTTT.

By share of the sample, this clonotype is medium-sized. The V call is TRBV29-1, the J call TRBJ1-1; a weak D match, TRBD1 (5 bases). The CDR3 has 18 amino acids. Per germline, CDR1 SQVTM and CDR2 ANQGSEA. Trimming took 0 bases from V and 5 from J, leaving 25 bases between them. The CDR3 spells CSVEESAGYRGLKTEAFF. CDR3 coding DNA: TGCAGCGTTGAAGAGTCCGCGGGTTACCGGGGCCTAAAGACTGAAGCTTTCTTT.

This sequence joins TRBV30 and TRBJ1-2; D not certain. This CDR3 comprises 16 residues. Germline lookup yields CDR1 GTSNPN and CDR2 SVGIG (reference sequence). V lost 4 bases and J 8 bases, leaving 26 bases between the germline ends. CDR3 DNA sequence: TGTGCCTGGAAGAAAGGGATCCCCCCTATTGAGGGAGGCTACACCTTC. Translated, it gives CAWKKGIPPIEGGYTF.